These T cell receptor beta chains were read from a single sample in a study of blood T cell repertoires in COVID-19. Profiled with immunoSEQ multiplex PCR; TCRdb holds only in-frame clones, not every one. The table shows just under 150,000 clones, with 85% to 90% occurring only once. Sequenced material: peripheral blood. The receptors derive from a woman aged 45-59 years with active or convalescent COVID-19. Each CDR3 is given with its conserved first and last residue. A D gene is named only where the DNA matches it firmly. The size of a clone is reported for some rows only, either as once, few or many, or as a class for expanded clones.

-	TRBJ2-7	TRBV19	TRBD1	TGTGCCAGTAGTTACAGGGGTTGGGACTACGAGCAGTACTTC	CASSYRGWDYEQYF
-	TRBJ1-2	TRBV28	TRBD1	TGTGCCAGCAGTTTTCAGGGGGCGTATGGCTACACCTTC	CASSFQGAYGYTF
-	TRBJ1-2	TRBV28	TRBD1	TGTGCCAGCAGTCCGCCCCGGACAGGGTCCTATGGCTACACCTTC	CASSPPRTGSYGYTF
-	TRBJ1-1	TRBV6-6	-	TGTGCCAGCAGGCAGGGTGGTACTGAAGCTTTCTTT	CASRQGGTEAFF
-	TRBJ1-2	TRBV9	-	TGTGCCAGCAGCGTAGAGTCAGCTAACTATGGCTACACCTTC	CASSVESANYGYTF
-	TRBJ2-7	TRBV7-3	-	TGTGCCAGCAGCTACACAAGATGGCTAGCGAGGGTCTCCTACGAGCAGTACTTC	CASSYTRWLARVSYEQYF
-	TRBJ2-7	TRBV18	TRBD2	TGTGCCAGCTCCCCTGGGGGGGTCGGCGAGCAGTACTTC	CASSPGGVGEQYF
-	TRBJ2-1	TRBV7-2	TRBD2	TGTGCCAGCAGCCCCGGACTAGTCTATGAGCAGTTCTTC	CASSPGLVYEQFF
few	TRBJ2-2	TRBV7-3	TRBD2	TGTGCCAGCAGCCCGAGGACTAGCCGATACACCGGGGAGCTGTTTTTT	CASSPRTSRYTGELFF
-	TRBJ1-4	TRBV18	-	TGTGCCAGCTCCCCCTCAGGGGCCGATAATGAAAAACTGTTTTTT	CASSPSGADNEKLFF
-	TRBJ1-5	TRBV5-1	TRBD1	TGCGCCAGCAGCTTAGGACAGGATTTCAATCAGCCCCAGCATTTT	CASSLGQDFNQPQHF
-	TRBJ2-5	TRBV7-3	-	TGTGCCAGCAGCTTAAGAGGCCAGGGCGGGACCCAGTACTTC	CASSLRGQGGTQYF
-	TRBJ1-2	TRBV28	-	TGTGCCAGCAGAGTAGACAGGAACTATGGCTACACCTTC	CASRVDRNYGYTF
-	TRBJ2-1	TRBV29-1	-	TGCAGCGTTGATGCAGTCGATCTAGCTTCCTACAATGAGCAGTTCTTC	CSVDAVDLASYNEQFF
-	TRBJ2-5	TRBV7-6	-	TGTGCCAGCAGCTCCGTCGGGGGGCCTCGAGAGACCCAGTACTTC	CASSSVGGPRETQYF
-	TRBJ1-6	TRBV4-1	TRBD1	TGCGCCAGCAGCCAAGACGGGAACTTGGGACAGGGTGGATCACCCCTCCACTTT	CASSQDGNLGQGGSPLHF
-	TRBJ2-7	TRBV19	TRBD2	TGTGCCAGTAGTTGGGAGGGGACCTACGAGCAGTACTTC	CASSWEGTYEQYF
-	TRBJ1-5	TRBV19	-	TGTGCCAGTACCTCGGGGGGGGGCATATCTCAGCCCCAGCATTTT	CASTSGGGISQPQHF
-	TRBJ1-5	TRBV28	-	TGTGCCAGCAGCCTGGACAGTTATCAGCCCCAGCATTTT	CASSLDSYQPQHF
once	TRBJ1-5	TRBV7-2	TRBD1	TGTGCCAGCAGCAAATCCGGACAGGGGGCGTTTAGGCCCCAGCATTTT	CASSKSGQGAFRPQHF
-	TRBJ2-1	TRBV7-9	TRBD2	TGTGCCAGCAGCCAGAGACTAGCGGACAATGAGCAGTTCTTC	CASSQRLADNEQFF
-	TRBJ2-1	TRBV7-9	-	TGTGCCAGCAGCCAACCCCTAGCCCGCGAGCAGTTCTTC	CASSQPLAREQFF
-	TRBJ2-1	TRBV11-3	TRBD2	TGTGCCAGCAGCGCTGGTCCGGGACTAGCGGGTGCTGAGCAGTTCTTC	CASSAGPGLAGAEQFF
-	TRBJ1-6	TRBV7-3	-	TGTGCCAGCAGCCCGGGGGTGACTTCACCCCTCCACTTT	CASSPGVTSPLHF
-	TRBJ2-3	TRBV7-2	-	TGTGCCAGCAGCTTATCCCCCTTACGGGATACGCAGTATTTT	CASSLSPLRDTQYF
-	TRBJ1-1	TRBV5-1	TRBD1	TGCGCCAGCCGGACAGGCGAGGGCACTGAAGCTTTCTTT	CASRTGEGTEAFF
-	TRBJ2-1	TRBV29-1	TRBD1	TGCAGCGTTGGGTCAGGGGGCTCCTACAATGAGCAGTTCTTC	CSVGSGGSYNEQFF
-	TRBJ2-2	TRBV6-1	-	TGTGCCAGCAGTGAAGCGGGCAGGGGCGCCGGGGAGCTGTTTTTT	CASSEAGRGAGELFF
-	TRBJ2-3	TRBV5-1	-	TGCGCCACCCGTGGAGTAACCACAGATACGCAGTATTTT	CATRGVTTDTQYF
-	TRBJ1-1	TRBV3-1/TRBV3-2	TRBD1	TGTGCCAGCAGCCAAGGGGGGGACAGGGGGCGAGCTTTCTTT	CASSQGGDRGRAFF
once	TRBJ2-1	TRBV6-2/TRBV6-3	-	TGTGCCAGCAGACCTTATACGCATACCGGGACTAAGACAGGAGTTCAGTTCTTC	CASRPYTHTGTKTGVQFF
-	TRBJ2-2	TRBV30	TRBD2	TGTGCCTGGAGAAAAAGCGGGACGGCGAACACCGGGGAGCTGTTTTTT	CAWRKSGTANTGELFF
-	TRBJ1-4	TRBV5-1	-	TGCGCCAGCAGCCCCAGGACAGTCCCTAATGAAAAACTGTTTTTT	CASSPRTVPNEKLFF
-	TRBJ1-1	TRBV30	-	TGTGCCTGGGGGTATGGGGGGGGAGAAGCTTTCTTT	CAWGYGGGEAFF
-	TRBJ1-1	TRBV6-5	-	TGTGCCAGCAGTTACTCGAACGGGGGAGGTACTGAAGCTTTCTTT	CASSYSNGGGTEAFF
-	TRBJ1-4	TRBV3-1/TRBV3-2	-	TGTGCCAGCAGCCAAGAAATCCCACAGAATGAAAAACTGTTTTTT	CASSQEIPQNEKLFF
once	TRBJ2-1	TRBV11-3	-	TGTGCCAGCAGCTCGATGATGAGCTCCTACAATGAGCAGTTCTTC	CASSSMMSSYNEQFF
-	TRBJ2-7	TRBV6-5	-	TGTGCCAGCAGCTCCTCAGAGCGGGAGTACTTC	CASSSSEREYF
-	TRBJ2-5	TRBV19	TRBD1	TGTGCCAGTAAGAGGGGGCCCCTTCAAGAGACCCAGTACTTC	CASKRGPLQETQYF
-	TRBJ2-7	TRBV27	TRBD1	TGTGCCAGTCGCCCCGGGACAGGGGCCTACGAGCAGTACTTC	CASRPGTGAYEQYF
-	TRBJ1-2	TRBV27	-	TGTGCCAGCAGTCCCTCTCAGGGGAGGGCGGGCTACACCTTC	CASSPSQGRAGYTF
-	TRBJ1-5	TRBV15	TRBD1	TGTGCCACCAGCAGAGATCGGGGACAGGTCAGGCAGCCCCAGCATTTT	CATSRDRGQVRQPQHF
few	TRBJ1-2	TRBV7-9	TRBD1	TGTGCCAGCAGCTTAGGACAGGGACGTGGCTACACCTTC	CASSLGQGRGYTF
-	TRBJ2-1	TRBV10-3	-	TGTGCCATCAGTGAGACGAGCTCCTACAATGAGCAGTTCTTC	CAISETSSYNEQFF
-	TRBJ1-2	TRBV29-1	-	TGCAGCGTTGCGTCACAGGGAGTCTATGGCTACACCTTC	CSVASQGVYGYTF
-	TRBJ2-1	TRBV6-5	TRBD2	TGTGCCAGCAGTTACGGCGGGAGGGCCTACAATGAGCAGTTCTTC	CASSYGGRAYNEQFF
few	TRBJ1-2	TRBV27	TRBD1	TGTGCCAGCGCGCAGGGACAGGGGTTCGCTGGCTACACCTTC	CASAQGQGFAGYTF
-	TRBJ1-2	TRBV28	-	TGTGCCATCAAATCGGGGGGCGCAGGCTATGGCTACACCTTC	CAIKSGGAGYGYTF
-	TRBJ2-1	TRBV5-1	TRBD2	TGCGCCAGCAGCTTGACCAGCGGGGGGGCAGGTGAGCAGTTCTTC	CASSLTSGGAGEQFF
-	TRBJ2-5	TRBV6-4	TRBD1	TGTGCCAGTGCTCTCGACAGGGGGAAAGAGACCCAGTACTTC	CASALDRGKETQYF